This T cell receptor beta chain was documented in a study of CD8+CD57+ T cells in acquired aplastic anemia. Study-wide findings and caveats: Nearly 30 CD8+ CDR3 sequences were shared between patients and controls. Between the patient and control groups, CD8+ Simpson's diversity did not differ significantly.

Both TCR beta VDJ combination and CDR3 sequence profiling were carried out. Genomic DNA was the template for this profiling. MiXCR was run by TCRdb on the reads, yielding one entry per CDR3 protein. Of fewer than 300,000 distinct CDR3 sequences in the sample, less than 85% were seen once. Before being chosen for sequencing, patients had shown CD8+CD57+ cell expansion by flow cytometry. Sampling of blood occurred while the patients had still received no therapy. Germline CDR1 and CDR2: KGHDR and SFDVKD. The CDR3 is made up of 16 amino acids. As to this clonotype: What it binds is not known.

Sequenced material: sorted CD4+, CD8+, or CD8+CD57+ T cells (not recorded which) from PBMCs. This sequence originates from a human donor with aplastic anemia. V and J are TRBV24-1 and TRBJ2-1; D possibly matches TRBD1 or TRBD2 (5 bases each). The DNA end favors TRBJ2-7, so the J call may be wrong. The DNA of the CDR3 is TGTGCCACCAGTGATTTTGGAAGGGGAGTCGCCTACGAGCAGTACGTC. Its protein is CATSDFGRGVAYEQYV.